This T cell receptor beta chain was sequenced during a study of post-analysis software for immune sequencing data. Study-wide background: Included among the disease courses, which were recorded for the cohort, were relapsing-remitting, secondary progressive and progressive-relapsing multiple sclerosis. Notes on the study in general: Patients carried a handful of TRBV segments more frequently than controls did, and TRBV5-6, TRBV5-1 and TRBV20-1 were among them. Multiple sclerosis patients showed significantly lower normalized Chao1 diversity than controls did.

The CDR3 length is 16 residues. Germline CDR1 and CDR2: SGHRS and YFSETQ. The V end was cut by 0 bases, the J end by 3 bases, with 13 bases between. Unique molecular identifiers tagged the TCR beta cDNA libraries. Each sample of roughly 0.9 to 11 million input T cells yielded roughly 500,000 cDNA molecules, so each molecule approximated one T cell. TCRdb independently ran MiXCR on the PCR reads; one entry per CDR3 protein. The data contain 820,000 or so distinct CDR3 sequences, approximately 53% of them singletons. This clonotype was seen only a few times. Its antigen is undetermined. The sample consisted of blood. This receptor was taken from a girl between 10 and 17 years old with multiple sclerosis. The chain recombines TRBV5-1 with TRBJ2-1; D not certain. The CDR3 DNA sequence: TGCGCCAGCAGCTTGGATAAGAGAAGGGTCTACAATGAGCAGTTCTTC. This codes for CASSLDKRRVYNEQFF.